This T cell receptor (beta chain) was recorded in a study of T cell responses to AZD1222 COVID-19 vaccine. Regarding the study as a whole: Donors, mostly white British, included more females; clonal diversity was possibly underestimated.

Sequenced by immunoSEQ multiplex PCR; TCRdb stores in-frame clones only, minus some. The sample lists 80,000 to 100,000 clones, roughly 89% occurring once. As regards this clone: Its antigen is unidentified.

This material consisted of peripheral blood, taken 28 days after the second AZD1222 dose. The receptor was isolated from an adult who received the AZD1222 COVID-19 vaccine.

The CDR3 DNA sequence: TGCGCCAGCAGCTTGGCGACAGGAACTAATGAAAAACTGTTTTTT. Protein: CASSLATGTNEKLFF. The chain carries TRBV5-1 and TRBJ1-4; tentative D call: TRBD1 (6 bases). The germline gives CDR1 SGHRS, CDR2 YFSETQ. Trimming removed 0 bases at V and 1 base at J, with 7 bases between. This CDR3 comprises 15 residues.